This passage covers 8 T cell receptor beta chains from one sample sequenced in a study of blood T cell repertoires in COVID-19. Produced via immunoSEQ multiplex PCR; TCRdb's table is partial and in-frame only. The table shows around 250,000 clones, with roughly 80% occurring only once. The sample was PBMCs or T cells enriched from blood (not recorded which). The source of these receptors is a man aged 40-55 years who had been exposed to COVID-19.

The chain is built from TRBV4-2 and TRBJ1-2; TRBD1 matches at 9 bases. V lost 0 bases and J lost 12; bases outside the gene matches: 20. The CDR3 has 18 residues. Germline lookup yields CDR1 LGHNA and CDR2 YNFKEQ. The chain's CDR3 is CASSQDWGQGLTMGIDTF. For the CDR3, the DNA is TGTGCCAGCAGCCAAGATTGGGGACAGGGACTGACGATGGGCATTGACACCTTC.

The V and J genes are TRBV6-5 and TRBJ1-5; no definite D call. Germline assignment: CDR1 MNHEY and CDR2 SVGAGI. This CDR3 has 10 amino acids. The V and J ends lost 8 bases and 5 bases respectively, with 4 bases between them. The CDR3 DNA is TGTGCCAGCTCCGATCAGCCCCAGCATTTT. This codes for CASSDQPQHF.

The rearrangement joins TRBV7-3 to TRBJ2-3; D ambiguous. The length of the CDR3 is 15 residues. Per germline, CDR1 SGHTA and CDR2 FQGTGA. Trimming removed 4 bases at V and 0 bases at J, with 11 bases between. The CDR3 spells CASSYFAASTDTQYF. CDR3 in DNA: TGTGCCAGCAGCTACTTCGCGGCTAGCACAGATACGCAGTATTTT. The variable domain in full, with the rest retrieved from reference TRBV7-3 and TRBJ2-3, is GAGVSQTPSNKVTEKGKYVELRCDPISGHTALYWYRQSLGQGPEFLIYFQGTGAADDSGLPNDRFFAVRPEGSVSTLKIQRTERGDSAVYLCASSYFAASTDTQYFGPGTRLTVL.

V usage is TRBV30 and J usage is TRBJ2-7, with 7 bases aligning to TRBD2. J lost 0 bases, V lost 5 bases, and 7 bases had no gene match. Germline values: CDR1 GTSNPN, CDR2 SVGIG (reference sequence). This CDR3 contains 14 residues. The CDR3 reads CAWQYSGASYEQYF. Here the CDR3 DNA reads TGTGCCTGGCAATACAGCGGGGCCTCCTACGAGCAGTACTTC.

The chain's CDR3 is CASSPVIQPQHF. The CDR3 DNA reads TGTGCCAGCAGCCCCGTAATTCAGCCCCAGCATTTT. This rearrangement joins TRBV11-2 to TRBJ1-5; no firm D call. Germline assignment: CDR1 SGHAT and CDR2 FQNNGV. The CDR3 length is 12 residues. Trimming removed 5 bases at V and 6 bases at J, with 8 bases between.

CDR3 nucleotides: TGTGCCAGCAGCTTGGAGGTTGATCAGCCCCAGCATTTT. It codes for CASSLEVDQPQHF. The V and J genes are TRBV7-9 and TRBJ1-5; the D is unclear. CDR1 SEHNR and CDR2 FQNEAQ come from the germline V gene (reference sequence). Trimming pared 3 bases from V and 5 bases from J, leaving 8 bases between. CDR3 length: 13 amino acids. Supplemented by reference TRBV7-9 and TRBJ1-5, the full variable domain reads DTGVSQNPRHKITKRGQNVTFRCDPISEHNRLYWYRQTLGQGPEFLTYFQNEAQLEKSRLLSDRFSAERPKGSFSTLEIQRTEQGDSAMYLCASSLEVDQPQHFGDGTRLSIL.

This rearrangement joins TRBV30 to TRBJ2-7, with D possibly being TRBD2 (5 bases). The CDR3 has 13 residues. Germline CDR1 GTSNPN, CDR2 SVGIG (reference sequence). V lost 2 bases, J lost 0 bases, and 8 bases lay in between. CDR3 loop: CAWSFDYSYEQYF. As DNA, the CDR3 is TGTGCCTGGAGTTTTGACTACTCCTACGAGCAGTACTTC.

The chain employs TRBV6-5 and TRBJ2-1, with 11 bases that match TRBD1. The V and J ends lost 5 bases and 6 bases, in that order; junction bases with no gene match: 6. CDR1 and CDR2 (germline): MNHEY, SVGAGI. This CDR3 spans 15 amino acids. CDR3 protein: CASSIAGTGGNEQFF. The CDR3 nucleotides are TGTGCCAGCAGTATCGCCGGGACAGGGGGCAATGAGCAGTTCTTC.